In its sample, the clone carrying this T cell receptor (beta chain) was seen a few times. Its antigen is still unknown. This entry comes from a study of T-cell reconstitution after alpha-beta-depleted transplantation in children. Findings and limits, study-wide: Certain patients had high TCRbeta diversity at day 60, and it came from recipient T cells and thymic progenitors that survived. By one year post-transplant, T-cell counts and diversity largely arose from T cells that were newly produced.

The CDR3 spans 15 residues. Per the germline V gene, CDR1 is SGHRS and CDR2 is YFSETQ. With 5 bases clipped from V and 9 bases from J, the junction kept 8 bases outside the gene matches. During its preparation, the TCRbeta library received unique molecular identifiers. In TCRdb, the PCR reads were re-called with MiXCR into one record per CDR3 protein. This table holds about 610,000 distinct CDR3 sequences, about a quarter found once. The sample in question was PBMCs, obtained before TCRalphabeta/CD19-depleted stem cell transplant. This chain uses TRBV5-1 with TRBJ2-4; TRBD2 agrees at 13 bases. The source is a boy younger than two with Wiskott-Aldrich syndrome, due to receive a stem cell transplant. The CDR3 loop is CASRIGTSGISIQYF. For the CDR3, the DNA is TGCGCCAGCAGAATTGGGACTAGCGGGATAAGCATTCAGTACTTC.